This passage covers 14 T cell receptor beta chains from one sample sequenced in a study of cytomegalovirus exposure and HLA in healthy donors. The PCR had 60 Vbeta and 13 Jbeta primers. Some clones are missing from TCRdb's copy, which holds only in-frame ones; the method was immunoSEQ multiplex PCR. Its table records roughly 190,000 clones. The specimen sequenced was PBMCs. The receptors come from a man aged 25-40 years in good health and CMV-seronegative.

The CDR3 DNA reads as TGCGCCAGCAGCCACCCCTGGGGACTAGCGGGAGGGACAGATACGCAGTATTTT. This gives the protein CASSHPWGLAGGTDTQYF. This sequence joins TRBV4-1 and TRBJ2-3; 16 bases map to TRBD2. CDR3 size: 18 residues. CDR1 is MGHRA and CDR2 is YSYEKL in the germline V gene. V shed 3 bases and J 3 bases; nucleotides not matched to a gene: 6.

This sequence joins TRBV9 and TRBJ2-2, with TRBD2 matching over 8 bases. The J segment lost 7 bases and the V segment lost 0 bases, leaving 2 bases of the junction unmatched. This CDR3 comprises 14 residues. Germline V CDR1 and CDR2: SGDLS, YYNGEE. The CDR3 spells CASSVAGGSGELFF. The CDR3 coding sequence is TGTGCCAGCAGCGTAGCGGGGGGGAGCGGGGAGCTGTTTTTT.

The gene calls are TRBV5-1 and TRBJ2-7; TRBD2 aligns across 14 bases. There are 18 residues in the CDR3. Germline loops: CDR1 SGHRS, CDR2 YFSETQ. V shed 2 bases and J 2 bases; nucleotides not matched to a gene: 9. Here the CDR3 reads CASSFATGTSGGPYEQYF. In DNA, the CDR3 is TGCGCCAGCAGCTTTGCGACCGGGACTAGCGGGGGACCCTACGAGCAGTACTTC.

This chain uses TRBV11-3 with TRBJ2-1; 7 nucleotides match TRBD2. V shed 5 bases and J 5 bases; nucleotides not matched to a gene: 6. CDR1 and CDR2 (germline): SGHNT, YENEEA. The CDR3 runs 14 residues. This CDR3 is CASSREADDNEQFF. The CDR3 DNA sequence: TGTGCCAGCAGCCGGGAGGCCGATGACAATGAGCAGTTCTTC.

The V and J genes are TRBV5-1 and TRBJ2-3; D not certain. Germline V gives CDR1 SGHRS, CDR2 YFSETQ. V lost 0 bases, J lost 0 bases, and 2 bases lay in between. The CDR3 loop spans 13 amino acids. The CDR3 DNA reads TGCGCCAGCAGCTTGGCTAGCACAGATACGCAGTATTTT. Protein product: CASSLASTDTQYF.

The chain couples TRBV19 to TRBJ1-2, with 12 bases aligning to TRBD1. CDR1 and CDR2 (germline): LNHDA, SQIVND (reference sequence). The junction had 8 bases not matched to a gene; V was cut back by 7 bases and J by 8 bases. The CDR3 has 14 amino acids. The CDR3, as DNA: TGTGCCAGTACCCGTGGGGGGACAGGGGGCGGCTACACCTTC. Its translation is CASTRGGTGGGYTF.

The chain has TRBV7-9 and TRBJ2-1; D is unresolved. Between the trimmed V and J ends, which lost 4 bases and 11 bases, there was a span of 21 bases. The CDR3 is 15 amino acids. Germline V lookup: CDR1 SEHNR, CDR2 FQNEAQ (reference sequence). CDR3 sequence: CASSSFEVPMSKQFF. The CDR3 DNA follows: TGTGCCAGCAGCTCCTTCGAGGTTCCAATGAGTAAGCAGTTCTTC.

The chain combines TRBV7-2 with TRBJ2-1; a weak D match, TRBD1 (6 bases). The germline gives CDR1 SGHTA, CDR2 FQGNSA. V dropped 5 bases and J dropped 14 bases, with 19 bases sitting between them. The length of the CDR3 is 13 residues. The CDR3 reads CASSPTHRVHKFF. The CDR3 DNA follows: TGTGCCAGCAGCCCAACACACAGGGTACATAAGTTCTTC.

The chain links TRBV4-3 to TRBJ2-1; tentatively, D is TRBD2 (5 bases). In germline, CDR1 is LGHNA, CDR2 YSLEER. The ends were cut back, 3 bases at V and 7 bases at J, with 13 bases in the middle. CDR3 length: 14 amino acids. The DNA of the CDR3 is TGCGCCAGCAGCCAGTTCCGGGAACTAAATGAGCAGTTCTTC. Translated: CASSQFRELNEQFF.

V usage is TRBV18 and J usage is TRBJ2-7, with TRBD1 identical over 11 bases. With 1 base clipped from V and 0 bases from J, the junction kept 17 bases outside the gene matches. Germline CDR1 is KGHSH and CDR2 is LQKENI. This CDR3 has 21 amino acids. The CDR3: CASSPRLPGQGGHGGSYEQYF. CDR3 DNA sequence: TGTGCCAGCTCACCACGCTTACCGGGACAGGGGGGCCATGGGGGCTCCTACGAGCAGTACTTC.

This rearrangement joins TRBV7-9 to TRBJ2-7, with 7 bases lining up with TRBD1. The CDR3 extends over 15 amino acids. In germline, CDR1 is SEHNR, CDR2 FQNEAQ (reference sequence). The ends lost 5 bases at V and 9 bases at J; junction bases unmatched: 16. This CDR3 reads CASSRNRGWDEVQYF. The CDR3 nucleotides are TGTGCCAGCAGCCGCAACAGGGGTTGGGACGAGGTGCAGTACTTC.

The CDR3: CASSDLTGTEAFF. The CDR3 nucleotides are TGTGCCAGCAGTGACCTCACAGGCACTGAAGCTTTCTTT. J is TRBJ1-1 and V is TRBV6-4; D perhaps matches TRBD1 (5 bases). V lost 2 bases to trimming and J lost 4 bases, with 8 bases between them. The CDR3 is 13 amino acids. Germline V CDR1 and CDR2: MRHNA, SNTAGT.

V gene TRBV21-1 combines with J gene TRBJ1-2; the table names TRBD1, a call not compared with the DNA. TRBV21-1 corresponds to a pseudogene. There are 15 residues in the CDR3. Here the CDR3 reads CASSMKETGDYGYTF. DNA of the CDR3: TGTGCCAGCAGCATGAAAGAGACAGGGGACTATGGCTACACCTTC.

This sequence joins TRBV6-5 and TRBJ1-6; possible D gene TRBD1, 5 bases. The CDR3 sequence is 15 residues long. With 4 bases removed from V and 8 bases from J, the gap between germline ends came to 15 bases. Germline assignment: CDR1 MNHEY and CDR2 SVGAGI. The CDR3 sequence is CASSLQEGMDSPLHF. CDR3 nucleotides: TGTGCCAGCAGTTTACAGGAGGGAATGGATTCACCCCTCCACTTT.